The 11 T cell receptor beta chains below were found in one sample sequenced in a study of T cell changes during pregnancy in multiple sclerosis. TCRdb's copy holds only in-frame clones and misses some; the assay was immunoSEQ multiplex PCR. In the table there are roughly 72,000 clones, roughly nine tenths of which are singletons. The sequencing here drew on CD4+ T cells from peripheral blood mononuclear cells, taken before pregnancy. The receptor set was obtained from a female donor with multiple sclerosis, enrolled in a pregnancy study.

The J gene is TRBJ1-2, the V gene TRBV2; weak D call: TRBD1 (5 bases). V was pared by 6 bases and J by 3 bases, with 8 bases between. The CDR3 is 12 amino acids. Germline loops: CDR1 SNHLY, CDR2 FYNNEI. DNA for the CDR3: TGTGCCAGCAGAGGAGGGGACTATGGCTACACCTTC. It yields the protein CASRGGDYGYTF.

This CDR3 reads CASSEASGDGYTF. The CDR3 DNA reads as TGTGCCAGCAGTGAAGCGTCGGGAGATGGCTACACCTTC. This chain links TRBV6-1 with TRBJ1-2; D gene ambiguous. Trimming left V 0 bases short and J 6 bases short, with 8 bases between. The V gene's germline CDR1 is MNHNS and CDR2 SASEGT. The CDR3 totals 13 residues.

V usage is TRBV18 and J usage is TRBJ2-7; TRBD2 is a possible D gene (5 bases). This CDR3 contains 13 residues. Trimming cost V 3 bases and J 5 bases, with 11 bases left between them. Germline loops: CDR1 KGHSH, CDR2 LQKENI. As DNA, the CDR3 is TGTGCCAGCTCACCCCGAGGGAGCCACGAGCAGTACTTC. Protein product: CASSPRGSHEQYF.

This chain links TRBV10-2 with TRBJ1-1; 9 bases map to TRBD1. Germline V lookup: CDR1 WSHSY, CDR2 SAAADI. Trimming took 4 bases from V and 1 from J; bases not matched to a gene: 4. The CDR3 is 15 amino acids. As DNA, the CDR3 is TGCGCCAGCAGTGGACAGGGGGTAGGGAACACTGAAGCTTTCTTT. This codes for CASSGQGVGNTEAFF.

This clone was counted a single time. This rearrangement joins TRBV5-4 to TRBJ2-1; no firm D call. The germline gives CDR1 SGHNT, CDR2 YYREEE (reference sequence). The CDR3 length is 13 residues. Trimming removed 0 bases at V and 5 bases at J, with 6 bases between. The CDR3 is CASSLEQNNEQFF. CDR3 nucleotide sequence: TGTGCCAGCAGCTTGGAACAAAACAATGAGCAGTTCTTC.

Only one count was recorded for this clone. V usage is TRBV7-3 and J usage is TRBJ2-1; tentative D call: TRBD2 (6 bases). The CDR3 length is 15 residues. The germline V gene encodes CDR1 SGHTA and CDR2 FQGTGA. The V gene lost 0 bases and the J gene lost 3 bases, with 9 bases spanning the gap. CDR3 coding DNA: TGTGCCAGCAGCTTAACGGCGGAGGGCTACAATGAGCAGTTCTTC. Protein: CASSLTAEGYNEQFF.

The CDR3 is CAISTSVETQYF. The CDR3 DNA sequence: TGTGCCATCAGTACTAGCGTAGAGACCCAGTACTTC. The chain has TRBV10-3 and TRBJ2-5; 7 nucleotides match TRBD2. This CDR3 comprises 12 residues. After removal of 5 bases from V and 4 bases from J, the junction contained 1 base not matched to a gene. CDR1 is ENHRY, CDR2 SYGVKD, per germline.

V gene TRBV28 combines with J gene TRBJ2-7; D is possibly TRBD1 (6 bases). This CDR3 spans 11 amino acids. Germline V gene data show CDR1 as MDHEN and CDR2 as SYDVKM. V lost 10 bases, J lost 6 bases, and 13 bases lay in between. The CDR3 DNA sequence: TGTGCCACCAGAGGGACACCCGAGCAGTACTTC. It yields the protein CATRGTPEQYF.

The chain joins TRBV7-9 to TRBJ1-4, with D possibly being TRBD1 (5 bases). Germline CDR1 is SEHNR and CDR2 is FQNEAQ (reference sequence). The CDR3 totals 14 residues. V was cut by 5 bases and J by 13 bases, with 20 bases left in between. CDR3 loop: CASSPDRTLMLLFF. CDR3 nucleotides: TGTGCCAGCAGCCCAGACAGAACCCTGATGTTACTGTTTTTT.

The chain combines TRBV9 with TRBJ2-6; D gene ambiguous. The germline gives CDR1 SGDLS, CDR2 YYNGEE. The CDR3 loop spans 14 amino acids. The germline V and J ends were trimmed by 4 bases and 0 bases, with 5 bases remaining between them. The CDR3 DNA is TGTGCCAGCAGCCTATACTCTGGGGCCAACGTCCTGACTTTC. Amino acids: CASSLYSGANVLTF.

The V and J genes are TRBV28 and TRBJ2-7; 7 nucleotides line up with TRBD1. V was clipped by 6 bases and J by 3 bases; unmatched bases: 11. The CDR3 runs 15 residues. Germline assignment: CDR1 MDHEN and CDR2 SYDVKM. CDR3 DNA: TGTGCCAGCAGCCCGGACAGGCGGAGGAGCTACGAGCAGTACTTC. Its protein product is CASSPDRRRSYEQYF.